The 31 T cell receptor beta chains given below trace back to one sample, sequenced in a study of cytomegalovirus exposure and HLA in healthy donors. Use of 60 Vbeta and 13 Jbeta primers characterized the PCR. Profiling relied on immunoSEQ multiplex PCR, and the TCRdb table lists in-frame clones only, not all of them. The data show about 130,000 clones, around 77% seen once. Input material: PBMCs. Receptors were obtained from a man aged 45-65 years in good health and CMV-seronegative.

The V gene is TRBV5-1, the J gene TRBJ2-1; 9 positions match TRBD1. After removal of 5 bases from V and 10 bases from J, the junction contained 13 bases not matched to a gene. The CDR3 covers 15 residues. The germline V gene encodes CDR1 SGHRS and CDR2 YFSETQ. The CDR3 coding sequence is TGCGCCAGCAGTAGCTCCGGGACAGGGCCTGGCGAGCAGTTCTTC. Translated, it gives CASSSSGTGPGEQFF.

This clone showed up just a few times. The rearrangement joins TRBV9 to TRBJ2-5, with TRBD2 matching 12 bases. The germline CDR1 and CDR2 sequences are SGDLS and YYNGEE. The CDR3 contains 15 residues. The V and J ends lost 4 bases and 4 bases, in that order; junction bases with no gene match: 5. The CDR3, as DNA: TGTGCCAGCAGCCTAGCGGGAGGGCCACGAGAGACCCAGTACTTC. Translated, it gives CASSLAGGPRETQYF.

The chain combines TRBV6-8 with TRBJ1-2; a weak D match, TRBD1 (6 bases). The CDR3 is 15 residues long. Germline V lookup: CDR1 MNHGY, CDR2 SAAAGT. The V end was cut by 2 bases, the J end by 5 bases, with 15 bases between. DNA of the CDR3: TGTGCCAGCAGTTACGGGCAGGGGCGTTATTATGGCTACACCTTC. Amino acids: CASSYGQGRYYGYTF.

The rearrangement uses TRBV6-5 and TRBJ2-6, with D hard to call. V gave up 6 bases and J gave up 1 base, with 4 bases separating them. Germline V lookup: CDR1 MNHEY, CDR2 SVGAGI. The CDR3 consists of 13 residues. CDR3 amino acids: CASSRSGANVLTF. The CDR3, as DNA: TGTGCCAGCAGCCGTTCTGGGGCCAACGTCCTGACTTTC.

The gene calls are TRBV10-3 and TRBJ1-1; D perhaps matches TRBD1 (6 bases). CDR1 and CDR2 from the germline V gene are ENHRY and SYGVKD. The ends were cut back, 4 bases at V and 2 bases at J, with 8 bases in the middle. This CDR3 has 13 amino acids. The CDR3 here is CAISGTENTEAFF. In nucleotides, the CDR3 is TGTGCCATCAGTGGGACAGAAAACACTGAAGCTTTCTTT.

This clone came up a few times. The rearrangement joins TRBV5-1 to TRBJ2-5; D is possibly TRBD2 (5 bases). The J call may not be correct, given that the DNA end is closer to TRBJ2-7. The V gene's germline CDR1 is SGHRS and CDR2 YFSETQ. The CDR3 contains 14 residues. CDR3 amino acids: CASSLNGISYEQYF. CDR3 in DNA: TGCGCCAGCAGCTTGAACGGGATTTCCTACGAGCAGTACTTC.

This clone occurred once. The chain joins TRBV7-2 to TRBJ1-3; D uncertain. CDR1 SGHTA and CDR2 FQGNSA come from the germline V gene. The CDR3 runs 11 residues. V shed 11 bases and J shed 1 base, with 6 bases lying between them. The CDR3 sequence is CAVASGNTIYF. In DNA form, the CDR3 reads TGTGCCGTAGCATCTGGAAACACCATATATTTT.

The chain has TRBV28 and TRBJ2-7; TRBD2 agrees at 11 bases. Germline V gene data show CDR1 as MDHEN and CDR2 as SYDVKM. There are 15 residues in the CDR3. V trimming: 3 bases; J trimming: 2 bases; junction bases outside the gene matches: 3. Here the CDR3 reads CASSFLLAGAYEQYF. In DNA, the CDR3 is TGTGCCAGCAGTTTTCTACTAGCGGGAGCCTACGAGCAGTACTTC.

The rearrangement uses TRBV7-2 and TRBJ2-1; tentatively, D is TRBD2 (5 bases). Per germline, CDR1 SGHTA and CDR2 FQGNSA. V gave up 5 bases and J gave up 0 bases, with 17 bases separating them. This CDR3 is built from 17 residues. The CDR3 sequence: CASSPALASISYNEQFF. The CDR3, as DNA: TGTGCCAGCAGCCCCGCTTTGGCTAGCATCTCCTACAATGAGCAGTTCTTC.

V and J are TRBV7-3 and TRBJ1-1; 11 bases are a match to TRBD1. This CDR3 has 14 amino acids. Germline V gives CDR1 SGHTA, CDR2 FQGTGA. J lost 5 bases, V lost 5 bases, and 4 bases had no gene match. CDR3: CASSPDRGLTEAFF. The CDR3 DNA sequence: TGTGCCAGCAGCCCGGACAGGGGGCTGACTGAAGCTTTCTTT.

The rearrangement joins TRBV4-2 to TRBJ2-1, with 12 bases matching TRBD2. Germline V lookup: CDR1 LGHNA, CDR2 YNFKEQ. J lost 1 base, V lost 3 bases, and 1 base had no gene match. This CDR3 is built from 16 residues. In DNA, the CDR3 is TGTGCCAGCAGCCACGGGACTAGCGGGTCCTACAATGAGCAGTTCTTC. Amino acid sequence: CASSHGTSGSYNEQFF.

V gene TRBV5-4 combines with J gene TRBJ2-2, with 8 bases lining up with TRBD1. This CDR3 spans 15 amino acids. The germline V gene encodes CDR1 SGHNT and CDR2 YYREEE (reference sequence). The J segment lost 7 bases and the V segment lost 4 bases, leaving 9 bases of the junction unmatched. The CDR3 loop reads CASSPDREWVGELFF. The CDR3 DNA reads TGTGCCAGCAGCCCGGACAGGGAGTGGGTCGGGGAGCTGTTTTTT.

CDR3 sequence reads: CASSAIGATLAKNIQYF. The CDR3 bases are TGTGCCAGCAGTGCCATAGGGGCAACCCTAGCCAAAAACATTCAGTACTTC. This chain connects TRBV6-1 to TRBJ2-4, with D possibly TRBD1 on 5 matching bases. From germline, CDR1 is MNHNS and CDR2 SASEGT. The CDR3 sequence is 17 residues long. V shed 4 bases and J shed 0 bases, with 16 bases lying between them.

V gene TRBV18 combines with J gene TRBJ2-7; 9 nucleotides agree with TRBD1. Germline CDR1 reads KGHSH; CDR2 reads LQKENI. V gave up 4 bases and J gave up 1 base; unmatched junction bases: 2. This CDR3 spans 14 amino acids. CDR3 nucleotide sequence: TGTGCCAGCTCACGGGACAGGGCTTCCTACGAGCAGTACTTC. This translates into CASSRDRASYEQYF.

The V and J genes are TRBV9 and TRBJ1-2; 8 nucleotides line up with TRBD1. The length of the CDR3 is 15 residues. CDR1 is SGDLS and CDR2 is YYNGEE in the germline V gene. V gave up 5 bases and J gave up 3 bases; unmatched junction bases: 9. The CDR3 spells CASSPRQGQYYGYTF. The CDR3 region has the DNA TGTGCCAGCAGTCCTAGACAGGGGCAATACTATGGCTACACCTTC.

This clone was counted only a few times. In DNA form, the CDR3 reads TGTGCCAGCAGGAGGGGGGGGACAGGGGCCGAGCAGTACTTC. Amino acids: CASRRGGTGAEQYF. The chain employs TRBV2 and TRBJ2-7; the match to TRBD1 covers 10 bases. Trimming removed 6 bases from V and 6 bases from J; junction bases left unmatched: 8. This CDR3 spans 14 amino acids. Germline CDR1 is SNHLY and CDR2 is FYNNEI. Full variable domain (remainder filled in from reference TRBV2 and TRBJ2-7): EPEVTQTPSHQVTQMGQEVILRCVPISNHLYFYWYRQILGQKVEFLVSFYNNEISEKSEIFDDQFSVERPDGSNFTLKIRSTKLEDSAMYFCASRRGGTGAEQYFGPGTRLTVT.

This clone has just one count. The rearrangement joins TRBV6-5 to TRBJ1-6; perhaps TRBD1 as D (5 bases). Germline-derived CDR1 and CDR2 are MNHEY and SVGAGI. The V end lost 3 bases, the J end lost 8 bases, and 14 bases lay between the germline ends. This CDR3 is 15 amino acids long. The CDR3 here is CASSYAGQRHSPLHF. The CDR3, as DNA: TGTGCCAGCAGTTATGCAGGACAACGGCATTCACCCCTCCACTTT.

The V call is TRBV30, the J call TRBJ1-3, with D unresolved. There are 16 residues in the CDR3. CDR1 is GTSNPN, CDR2 SVGIG, per germline (reference sequence). Trimming cost V 0 bases and J 0 bases, with 12 bases left between them. The DNA for the CDR3 is TGTGCCTGGAGTGTTGAGACTCTGAACTCTGGAAACACCATATATTTT. Translating gives CAWSVETLNSGNTIYF.

Points on this clone: One end of the junction is discordant with germline, which a read error may explain. The chain carries TRBV7-7 and TRBJ2-3, with D hard to call. CDR3 length equals 17 residues. CDR1 and CDR2 from the germline V gene are SSHAT and FNYEAQ (reference sequence). CDR3 protein: CASSFDPVSPLTDTQYF. DNA for the CDR3: TGTGCTAGCAGCTTCGACCCAGTTAGCCCTCTCACAGATACGCAGTATTTT.

The rearrangement uses TRBV19 and TRBJ2-6, with TRBD1 identical over 7 bases. This CDR3 is 15 amino acids long. The germline V gene has CDR1 LNHDA and CDR2 SQIVND (reference sequence). The V gene end was trimmed by 2 bases and the J gene end by 4 bases; junction bases not matched to a gene: 2. Written as DNA, the CDR3 is TGTGCCAGTAGTATAAGGGGACAGGGGGCCAACGTCCTGACTTTC. This translates into CASSIRGQGANVLTF.

The chain employs TRBV6-1 and TRBJ2-3; the D gene is possibly TRBD1 (8 bases). Trimming took off 11 bases at V and 1 base at J, with 16 bases between the two ends. CDR3 size: 14 residues. Germline V gene lookup returns CDR1 MNHNS and CDR2 SASEGT. CDR3 amino acids: CAGQGAGGTDTQYF. CDR3 nucleotides: TGTGCCGGGCAGGGGGCGGGGGGCACAGATACGCAGTATTTT.

The rearrangement joins TRBV5-4 to TRBJ2-7; D not resolved. Germline lookup yields CDR1 SGHNT and CDR2 YYREEE (reference sequence). The CDR3 is made up of 11 amino acids. The V gene lost 3 bases and the J gene lost 2 bases, with 3 bases spanning the gap. The CDR3 loop reads CASSSAYEQYF. The CDR3 DNA reads TGTGCCAGCAGCTCTGCCTACGAGCAGTACTTC.

V and J are TRBV11-3 and TRBJ2-5; no definite D call. Germline V lookup: CDR1 SGHNT, CDR2 YENEEA. V lost 4 bases to trimming and J lost 3 bases, with 12 bases between them. CDR3 length equals 14 residues. CDR3: CASSSRLGEETQYF. The CDR3 region has the DNA TGTGCCAGCAGCTCCCGACTCGGAGAAGAGACCCAGTACTTC.

This sequence joins TRBV11-2 and TRBJ2-1, with D possibly being TRBD2 (5 bases). V was cut by 5 bases and J by 2 bases, with 16 bases left in between. CDR3 size: 16 residues. Germline V gene sequence: CDR1 SGHAT, CDR2 FQNNGV. The CDR3 is CASSHRESVAYNEQFF. The CDR3 coding sequence is TGTGCCAGCAGCCATCGGGAATCGGTGGCCTACAATGAGCAGTTCTTC.

The J gene is TRBJ2-1, the V gene TRBV5-4, with 7 bases that match TRBD1. Per the germline V gene, CDR1 is SGHNT and CDR2 is YYREEE (reference sequence). V lost 3 bases, J lost 4 bases, and 7 bases stayed unmatched. There are 15 residues in the CDR3. This CDR3 reads CASSYRDSSYNEQFF. The CDR3 region has the DNA TGTGCCAGCAGCTACCGGGACAGCTCATACAATGAGCAGTTCTTC.

This clone was counted ten times or more. The identical CDR3 is also encoded by other nucleotide sequences in the sample. This chain connects TRBV7-9 to TRBJ1-3; D may be TRBD1 (5 bases). The length of the CDR3 is 14 residues. Trimming pared 3 bases from V and 4 bases from J, leaving 10 bases between. Germline V gene lookup returns CDR1 SEHNR and CDR2 FQNEAQ (reference sequence). The CDR3 bases are TGTGCCAGCAGCTTGACAGTTTCAGGAAACACCATATATTTT. This translates into CASSLTVSGNTIYF. The full variable domain, completed using reference TRBV7-9 and TRBJ1-3, is DTGVSQNPRHKITKRGQNVTFRCDPISEHNRLYWYRQTLGQGPEFLTYFQNEAQLEKSRLLSDRFSAERPKGSFSTLEIQRTEQGDSAMYLCASSLTVSGNTIYFGEGSWLTVV.

As for this clone: Germline is not matched at one junction end, which may reflect a read error. This chain uses TRBV2 with TRBJ2-7; no definite D call. Germline loops: CDR1 SNHLY, CDR2 FYNNEI. The length of the CDR3 is 12 residues. CDR3 coding DNA: TGTGCCAGCCTCGGTCTCTCCTGCGAGCAGTACTTC. This sequence encodes CASLGLSCEQYF.

V usage is TRBV6-5 and J usage is TRBJ1-1; 8 bases align to TRBD1. V dropped 5 bases and J dropped 0; count of bases not matched to a gene: 2. Germline CDR1 reads MNHEY; CDR2 reads SVGAGI. This CDR3 region has 14 residues. CDR3 sequence: CASSRTGLNTEAFF. The CDR3 nucleotides are TGTGCCAGCAGTAGGACAGGGCTGAACACTGAAGCTTTCTTT.

CDR3 residues: CASSVEGRGQETQYF. For the CDR3, the DNA is TGTGCCAGCAGCGTAGAAGGCAGGGGGCAAGAGACCCAGTACTTC. The chain has TRBV9 and TRBJ2-5; TRBD1 agrees at 7 bases. The length of the CDR3 is 15 residues. The germline V gene encodes CDR1 SGDLS and CDR2 YYNGEE. Trimming removed 0 bases from V and 2 bases from J; junction bases left unmatched: 4.

The chain has TRBV7-9 and TRBJ1-4, with D tentatively TRBD1 (5 bases). Looked up from germline, CDR1 is SEHNR and CDR2 is FQNEAQ (reference sequence). The CDR3 has 14 residues. V lost 9 bases, J lost 3 bases, and 14 bases lay in between. The CDR3, as DNA: TGTGCCAGTAACGGGGGGGTCGCTAATGAAAAACTGTTTTTT. Translating it yields CASNGGVANEKLFF.

This rearrangement joins TRBV5-1 to TRBJ2-5, with 7 bases that match TRBD1. Trimming removed 4 bases from V and 4 bases from J; junction bases left unmatched: 7. The V gene's germline CDR1 is SGHRS and CDR2 YFSETQ. The CDR3 extends over 14 amino acids. This CDR3 is CASSPTTGRETQYF. CDR3 nucleotides: TGCGCCAGCAGCCCGACGACAGGGCGAGAGACCCAGTACTTC.